This T cell receptor beta chain was profiled in a study of blood T cell repertoires in COVID-19. Authors' analysis steps: The assay estimated nucleated cells by amplifying reference gene primers. Libraries were prepared by immunoSEQ multiplex PCR; TCRdb keeps only in-frame clonotypes and omits some of them. Clonal size and the V and J genes are those of that table, whereas D and trimming came from the DNA. The sample holds 62,000 or so clones, approximately 81% seen once. The junction had 7 bases not matched to a gene; V was cut back by 6 bases and J by 2 bases. The CDR3 covers 14 residues. Germline-derived CDR1 and CDR2 are SGHRS and YFSETQ. The age range of participants was about 18 to 95 years, with residence in under 25 US areas.

The specimen was PBMCs or T cells enriched from blood (not recorded which). This receptor was identified in a woman aged 40 to 50 with acute COVID-19. This chain connects TRBV5-1 to TRBJ1-2; 7 bases fit TRBD1. DNA of the CDR3: TGCGCCAGCACCCCTGCGGGACAGAACTATGGCTACACCTTC. Translating gives CASTPAGQNYGYTF. The entire variable domain, with the rest obtained from reference TRBV5-1 and TRBJ1-2, is as follows: KAGVTQTPRYLIKTRGQQVTLSCSPISGHRSVSWYQQTPGQGLQFLFEYFSETQRNKGNFPGRFSGRQFSNSRSEMNVSTLELGDSALYLCASTPAGQNYGYTFGSGTRLTVV.